This T cell receptor (beta chain) appears in the sequencing data of a study of technical replicates of blood from a handful of donors. Sequencing was performed with immunoSEQ multiplex PCR; in TCRdb, only in-frame clones are kept and a portion is missing. The repertoire has roughly 61,000 clones, 97% of them found once; the top ten carry 0.19%. The CDR3 has 13 residues. V lost 0 bases and J lost 13; bases outside the gene matches: 4. Germline V lookup: CDR1 SGDLS, CDR2 YYNGEE. This chain uses TRBV9 with TRBJ1-1, with TRBD1 matching over 12 bases. This sequence originates from a human donor in good health. The sequenced sample consisted of T cells isolated from PBMCs. The CDR3 loop is CASSVGGTGGVFF. CDR3 nucleotide sequence: TGTGCCAGCAGCGTAGGAGGGACAGGGGGCGTTTTCTTT.